This entry lists 29 T cell receptor beta chains sequenced from one sample in a study of blood T cell repertoires in COVID-19. TCRdb keeps only in-frame clones here, not all; method: immunoSEQ multiplex PCR. Of a few hundred thousand clones in the sample, roughly nine tenths were seen once. Input material: peripheral blood. These receptors originate from a woman aged 40 to 49 who had recovered from COVID-19.

The chain carries TRBV28 and TRBJ2-5, with 7 nucleotides matching TRBD2. This CDR3 spans 16 amino acids. V dropped 3 bases and J dropped 3; count of bases not matched to a gene: 10. Germline lookup yields CDR1 MDHEN and CDR2 SYDVKM. CDR3 loop: CASSFGLADTKETQYF. In nucleotides, the CDR3 is TGTGCCAGCAGTTTCGGCCTAGCGGACACAAAAGAGACCCAGTACTTC.

V gene TRBV12-5 combines with J gene TRBJ2-4, with D perhaps TRBD2 (6 bases). Germline V gene sequence: CDR1 LGHNT, CDR2 FRNRAP. V was pared by 6 bases and J by 7 bases, with 16 bases between. This CDR3 has 14 residues. CDR3 sequence: CASGPSGTGNIQYF. The CDR3 nucleotides are TGTGCTAGTGGCCCTTCCGGGACTGGGAACATTCAGTACTTC.

V and J are TRBV19 and TRBJ2-5; TRBD2 agrees at 11 bases. This CDR3 is 16 amino acids long. With 1 base clipped from V and 4 bases from J, the junction kept 5 bases outside the gene matches. CDR1 and CDR2 (germline): LNHDA, SQIVND (reference sequence). The CDR3 protein is CASSIVSGLAVETQYF. The CDR3 coding sequence is TGTGCCAGTAGTATAGTCTCGGGACTAGCGGTAGAGACCCAGTACTTC.

The chain couples TRBV24-1 to TRBJ1-2, with TRBD1 identical over 7 bases. The CDR3 is made up of 14 amino acids. Germline V gene sequence: CDR1 KGHDR, CDR2 SFDVKD. Unmatched junction bases numbered 7, after V lost 4 bases and J lost 6 bases. The CDR3 nucleotides read TGTGCCACCAGTGAAACCGGGACAGTGGATGGCTACACCTTC. Protein sequence: CATSETGTVDGYTF.

The chain has TRBV5-1 and TRBJ1-6; weak D call: TRBD1 (5 bases). CDR3 length: 16 amino acids. CDR1 and CDR2 (germline): SGHRS, YFSETQ. The germline V and J ends were trimmed by 1 base and 7 bases, with 15 bases remaining between them. Here the CDR3 DNA reads TGCGCCAGCAGCTTGAACAGGCGGACCGAAAATTCACCCCTCCACTTT. This encodes CASSLNRRTENSPLHF.

This clone has at least ten counts. The rearrangement links TRBV7-3 to TRBJ1-6; TRBD1 matches at 7 bases. Per the germline V gene, CDR1 is SGHTA and CDR2 is FQGTGA. The CDR3 contains 14 residues. With V trimmed by 5 bases and J by 9 bases, 7 bases remained unmatched. CDR3 bases: TGTGCCAGCAGCGTCGAGGGGGCGGGTTCACCCCTCCACTTT. Protein product: CASSVEGAGSPLHF.

CDR3: CASSLVRGGNTEAFF. The CDR3, as DNA: TGTGCCAGCAGCTTGGTGCGGGGAGGGAACACTGAAGCTTTCTTT. The V call is TRBV5-4, the J call TRBJ1-1; no reliable D call. Germline CDR1 and CDR2: SGHNT and YYREEE (reference sequence). Trimming shortened V by 0 bases and J by 1 base, and 10 bases separated the two germline ends. The CDR3 loop spans 15 amino acids. Variable domain in full (rest from reference TRBV5-4 and TRBJ1-1): ETGVTQSPTHLIKTRGQQVTLRCSSQSGHNTVSWYQQALGQGPQFIFQYYREEENGRGNFPPRFSGLQFPNYSSELNVNALELDDSALYLCASSLVRGGNTEAFFGQGTRLTVV.

This chain links TRBV3-1 (or the pseudogene TRBV3-2) with TRBJ2-7; D perhaps matches TRBD2 (6 bases). Between the trimmed V and J ends, which lost 4 bases and 6 bases, there was a span of 16 bases. The CDR3 runs 14 residues. The germline gives CDR1 LGHDT, CDR2 YNNKEL (reference sequence). The CDR3 DNA follows: TGTGCCAGCAGCCCAGGACTAAGCAGCTCCGAGCAGTACGTC. Its protein product is CASSPGLSSSEQYV.

This rearrangement joins TRBV2 to TRBJ1-1; possibly TRBD1 for D (6 bases). V lost 4 bases and J 6 bases, leaving 9 bases between the germline ends. Germline V gene data show CDR1 as SNHLY and CDR2 as FYNNEI. The CDR3 extends over 12 amino acids. This CDR3 is CASSVQGSEAFF. The CDR3 DNA follows: TGTGCCAGCAGTGTACAGGGATCTGAAGCTTTCTTT.

V is TRBV2 and J is TRBJ1-2; TRBD1 matches 7 bases. This CDR3 is built from 14 residues. Unmatched junction bases numbered 9, after V lost 8 bases and J lost 3 bases. Germline CDR1 and CDR2: SNHLY and FYNNEI. Written as DNA, the CDR3 is TGTGCCAGCGCCCGAGACAGGGATGACTATGGCTACACCTTC. Residues: CASARDRDDYGYTF.

The chain has TRBV7-2 and TRBJ1-2, with 7 bases fitting TRBD1. Unmatched junction bases numbered 5, after V lost 4 bases and J lost 6 bases. From germline, CDR1 is SGHTA and CDR2 FQGNSA. This CDR3 comprises 13 residues. The CDR3 nucleotides are TGTGCCAGCAGCTCCCAGGGGGGTGATGGCTACACCTTC. Encoded protein: CASSSQGGDGYTF.

The chain employs TRBV30 and TRBJ2-5; D is possibly TRBD2 (6 bases). The V gene's germline CDR1 is GTSNPN and CDR2 SVGIG (reference sequence). This CDR3 has 13 amino acids. Trimming removed 3 bases from V and 4 bases from J, with 12 bases in between. This CDR3 is CAWSRARGETQYF. CDR3 nucleotides: TGTGCCTGGAGCAGGGCGCGGGGAGAGACCCAGTACTTC.

The chain uses TRBV9 and TRBJ2-2; 11 bases align to TRBD2. The germline CDR1 and CDR2 sequences are SGDLS and YYNGEE. J gave up 0 bases and V 5 bases, and 12 bases lay outside the gene matches. This CDR3 contains 19 residues. The CDR3 bases are TGTGCCAGCAGTTTCGGGACTAGCGGCCTGTCCGCGAACACCGGGGAGCTGTTTTTT. Amino acids: CASSFGTSGLSANTGELFF.

V and J are TRBV28 and TRBJ2-1; D is unresolved. The CDR3 is 16 residues long. Per the germline V gene, CDR1 is MDHEN and CDR2 is SYDVKM. The germline V and J ends were trimmed by 1 base and 0 bases, with 10 bases remaining between them. The CDR3 nucleotides read TGTGCCAGCAGTTTATACCGGTTAAGCTCCTACAATGAGCAGTTCTTC. Protein: CASSLYRLSSYNEQFF.

The chain joins TRBV3-1 (or the pseudogene TRBV3-2) to TRBJ1-5; a possible D gene is TRBD1 (5 bases). Trimming shortened V by 5 bases and J by 7 bases, and 12 bases separated the two germline ends. The CDR3 runs to 13 residues. Germline V lookup: CDR1 LGHDT, CDR2 YNNKEL (reference sequence). The CDR3 DNA sequence: TGTGCCAGCAGCGGGCGGGGGGAACAGCCCCAGCATTTT. Protein: CASSGRGEQPQHF.

The V gene is TRBV15, the J gene TRBJ2-1, with TRBD2 identical over 13 bases. The CDR3 is 17 residues long. Germline V CDR1 and CDR2: LNHNV, YYDKDF (reference sequence). Unmatched junction bases numbered 4, after V lost 2 bases and J lost 3 bases. CDR3 sequence (DNA): TGTGCCACCAGCAGAACGGGACTAGCGGGACTCTACAATGAGCAGTTCTTC. Translation: CATSRTGLAGLYNEQFF. The full variable domain, rest sourced from reference TRBV15 and TRBJ2-1, is DAMVIQNPRYQVTQFGKPVTLSCSQTLNHNVMYWYQQKSSQAPKLLFHYYDKDFNNEADTPDNFQSRRPNTSFCFLDIRSPGLGDTAMYLCATSRTGLAGLYNEQFFGPGTRLTVL.

V gene TRBV6-2 or TRBV6-3 combines with J gene TRBJ1-2; D may be TRBD1 (5 bases). This CDR3 has 14 amino acids. Per germline, CDR1 MNHEY and CDR2 SVGEGT. Trimming left V 5 bases short and J 5 bases short, with 15 bases between. This CDR3 reads CASSDLGTLYGYTF. DNA of the CDR3: TGTGCCAGCAGTGACCTCGGGACTCTATATGGCTACACCTTC.

The gene calls are TRBV14 and TRBJ1-4, with D maybe TRBD1 (6 bases). Germline lookup yields CDR1 SGHDN and CDR2 FVKESK. The CDR3 is made up of 19 amino acids. Trimming removed 3 bases at V and 0 bases at J, with 20 bases between. CDR3 nucleotide sequence: TGTGCCAGCAGCCAGGGGGCCGCTAGGCGGTCGCCAACTAATGAAAAACTGTTTTTT. The encoded protein is CASSQGAARRSPTNEKLFF. The full variable domain, in which reference TRBV14 and TRBJ1-4 provide the parts outside the CDR3, is EAGVTQFPSHSVIEKGQTVTLRCDPISGHDNLYWYRRVMGKEIKFLLHFVKESKQDESGMPNNRFLAERTGGTYSTLKVQPAELEDSGVYFCASSQGAARRSPTNEKLFFGSGTQLSVL.

This chain uses TRBV28 with TRBJ1-3; TRBD1 agrees at 10 bases. CDR1 and CDR2 from the germline V gene are MDHEN and SYDVKM. The CDR3 is 13 amino acids. The V segment lost 8 bases and the J segment 8 bases; nucleotides outside the gene matches: 6. The CDR3 loop is CASLGTGAHTIYF. The CDR3 bases are TGTGCCAGCCTCGGGACAGGGGCGCACACCATATATTTT.

The CDR3: CASSRQGSNEKLFF. CDR3 in DNA: TGTGCCAGCAGTAGACAGGGCTCTAATGAAAAACTGTTTTTT. The V gene is TRBV2, the J gene TRBJ1-4; 7 nucleotides align to TRBD1. Germline trimming cut 5 bases from V and 3 bases from J; bases unmatched to any gene: 3. This CDR3 contains 14 residues. CDR1 is SNHLY, CDR2 FYNNEI, per germline. Full variable domain (outside the CDR3, taken from reference TRBV2 and TRBJ1-4): EPEVTQTPSHQVTQMGQEVILRCVPISNHLYFYWYRQILGQKVEFLVSFYNNEISEKSEIFDDQFSVERPDGSNFTLKIRSTKLEDSAMYFCASSRQGSNEKLFFGSGTQLSVL.

This clone was seen once. This chain joins TRBV19 and TRBJ1-3; D gene unclear. V lost 6 bases to trimming and J lost 0 bases, with 15 bases between them. Germline CDR1 and CDR2: LNHDA and SQIVND (reference sequence). The CDR3 sequence is 16 residues long. CDR3 loop: CASRTMEGYSGNTIYF. The DNA for the CDR3 is TGTGCCAGTAGGACTATGGAGGGCTACTCTGGAAACACCATATATTTT.

Only a few counts were recorded for this clone. The V and J genes are TRBV2 and TRBJ1-2; D might be TRBD1 (5 bases). This CDR3 has 14 amino acids. V was trimmed by 4 bases and J by 2 bases, leaving 11 bases between them. Germline lookup yields CDR1 SNHLY and CDR2 FYNNEI. The DNA of the CDR3 is TGTGCCAGCAGTGCCCTGGGGGGAAACTATGGCTACACCTTC. Translating gives CASSALGGNYGYTF.

This chain joins TRBV2 and TRBJ2-5; 10 bases align to TRBD1. Germline assignment: CDR1 SNHLY and CDR2 FYNNEI. The CDR3 consists of 14 residues. With 6 bases clipped from V and 7 bases from J, the junction kept 8 bases outside the gene matches. The CDR3 is CASRRDRGKWTQYF. The DNA of the CDR3 is TGTGCCAGCAGAAGGGACAGGGGAAAGTGGACCCAGTACTTC.

V usage is TRBV7-2 and J usage is TRBJ2-2; TRBD2 matches 9 bases. The CDR3 loop spans 18 amino acids. V was clipped by 2 bases and J by 2 bases; unmatched bases: 9. Per germline, CDR1 SGHTA and CDR2 FQGNSA. The CDR3 region has the DNA TGTGCCAGCAGCTTATTCGTAGCGGGAGATGTAAACACCGGGGAGCTGTTTTTT. It codes for CASSLFVAGDVNTGELFF.

V and J are TRBV12-5 and TRBJ1-4; the match to TRBD1 covers 7 bases. The V and J ends lost 6 bases and 5 bases, in that order; junction bases with no gene match: 6. The CDR3 has 14 residues. Germline CDR1 and CDR2: LGHNT and FRNRAP. In DNA form, the CDR3 reads TGTGCTAGTGGCTCAGGGGGAAACAATGAAAAACTGTTTTTT. Protein sequence: CASGSGGNNEKLFF.

In this sample, this clone turned up once. V is TRBV19 and J is TRBJ2-5, with 11 bases lining up with TRBD2. This CDR3 comprises 16 residues. Germline CDR1 is LNHDA and CDR2 is SQIVND (reference sequence). After removal of 3 bases from V and 1 base from J, the junction contained 4 bases not matched to a gene. The CDR3, as DNA: TGTGCCAGTAGTATCGGTAGCGGGGGGGCCCAAGAGACCCAGTACTTC. Its translation is CASSIGSGGAQETQYF.

The chain carries TRBV9 and TRBJ2-1, with D unresolved. The CDR3 contains 14 residues. CDR1 and CDR2 (germline): SGDLS, YYNGEE. With 3 bases removed from V and 0 bases from J, the gap between germline ends came to 7 bases. CDR3 DNA sequence: TGTGCCAGCAGCGCGATGAGCTCCTACAATGAGCAGTTCTTC. This encodes CASSAMSSYNEQFF. The variable domain in full, completed from reference TRBV9 and TRBJ2-1, reads DSGVTQTPKHLITATGQRVTLRCSPRSGDLSVYWYQQSLDQGLQFLIQYYNGEERAKGNILERFSAQQFPDLHSELNLSSLELGDSALYFCASSAMSSYNEQFFGPGTRLTVL.

CDR3 sequence: CSASASRYRGNEQFF. In DNA, the CDR3 is TGCAGTGCTAGTGCTAGCCGCTACCGGGGCAATGAGCAGTTCTTC. The chain has TRBV20-1 and TRBJ2-1, with D tentatively TRBD2 (5 bases). Germline lookup yields CDR1 DFQATT and CDR2 SNEGSKA (reference sequence). The V and J ends lost 3 bases and 6 bases respectively, with 18 bases between them. The CDR3 spans 15 residues.

The chain is built from TRBV7-9 and TRBJ2-2, with TRBD2 matching 9 bases. This CDR3 spans 15 amino acids. CDR1 and CDR2 (germline): SEHNR, FQNEAQ (reference sequence). Trimming removed 5 bases from V and 7 bases from J; junction bases left unmatched: 8. CDR3 nucleotide sequence: TGTGCCAGCAGCCCGACTAGCGGTATGGGCGGGGAGCTGTTTTTT. As protein: CASSPTSGMGGELFF.